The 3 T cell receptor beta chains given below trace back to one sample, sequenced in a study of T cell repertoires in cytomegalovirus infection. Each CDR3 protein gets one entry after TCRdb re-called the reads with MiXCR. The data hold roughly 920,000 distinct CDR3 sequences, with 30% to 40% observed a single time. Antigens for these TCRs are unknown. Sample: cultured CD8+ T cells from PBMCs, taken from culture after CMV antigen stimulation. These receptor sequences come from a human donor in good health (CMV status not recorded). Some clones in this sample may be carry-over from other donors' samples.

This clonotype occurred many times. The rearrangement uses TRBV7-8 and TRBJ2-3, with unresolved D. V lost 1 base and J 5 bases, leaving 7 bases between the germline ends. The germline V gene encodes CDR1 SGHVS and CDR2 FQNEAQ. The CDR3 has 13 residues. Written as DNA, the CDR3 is TGTGCCAGCAGCTTAGACCACCGAGATACGCAGTATTTT. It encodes CASSLDHRDTQYF.

The CDR3 spells CASSRGANRRIQYGNTIYF. The CDR3 nucleotides are TGTGCCAGCAGCCGAGGGGCGAATAGACGGATCCAGTACGGAAACACCATATATTTT. The V call is TRBV14, the J call TRBJ1-3, with D possibly being TRBD1 (5 bases). Germline V lookup: CDR1 SGHDN, CDR2 FVKESK. This CDR3 comprises 19 residues. V was pared by 4 bases and J by 4 bases, with 26 bases between.

CDR3 loop: CASSPRGDGNQPQHF. CDR3 in DNA: TGTGCCAGCAGCCCAAGAGGGGATGGGAATCAGCCCCAGCATTTT. J is TRBJ1-5 and V is TRBV7-8, with D perhaps matching TRBD1 (5 bases). CDR1 and CDR2 from the germline V gene are SGHVS and FQNEAQ. This CDR3 is 15 amino acids long. V was clipped by 5 bases and J by 4 bases, with 15 bases between them.